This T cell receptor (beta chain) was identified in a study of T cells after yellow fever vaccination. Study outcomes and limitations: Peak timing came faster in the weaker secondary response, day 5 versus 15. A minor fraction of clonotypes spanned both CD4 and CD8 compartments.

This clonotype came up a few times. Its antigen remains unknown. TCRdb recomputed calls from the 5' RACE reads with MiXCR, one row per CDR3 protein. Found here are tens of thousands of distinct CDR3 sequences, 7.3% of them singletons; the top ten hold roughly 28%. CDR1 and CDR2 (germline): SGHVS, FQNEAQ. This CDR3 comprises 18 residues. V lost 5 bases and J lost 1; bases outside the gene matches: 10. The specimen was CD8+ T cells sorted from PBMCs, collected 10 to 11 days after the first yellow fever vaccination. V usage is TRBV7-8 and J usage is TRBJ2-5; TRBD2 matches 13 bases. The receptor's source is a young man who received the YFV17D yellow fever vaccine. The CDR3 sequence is CASSAGTSGALFQETQYF. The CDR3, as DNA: TGTGCCAGCAGCGCAGGGACTAGCGGGGCACTTTTCCAAGAGACCCAGTACTTC.